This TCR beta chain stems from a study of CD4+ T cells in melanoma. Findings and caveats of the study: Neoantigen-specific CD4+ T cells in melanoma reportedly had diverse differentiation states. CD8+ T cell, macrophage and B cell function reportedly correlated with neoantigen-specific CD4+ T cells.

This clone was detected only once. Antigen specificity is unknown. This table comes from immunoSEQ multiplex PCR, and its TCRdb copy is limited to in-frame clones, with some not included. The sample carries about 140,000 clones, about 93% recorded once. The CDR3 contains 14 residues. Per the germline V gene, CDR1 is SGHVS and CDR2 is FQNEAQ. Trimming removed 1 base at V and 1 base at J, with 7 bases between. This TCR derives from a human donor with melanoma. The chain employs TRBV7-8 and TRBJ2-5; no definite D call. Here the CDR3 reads CASSLDPLQETQYF. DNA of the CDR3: TGTGCCAGCAGCTTAGATCCCCTCCAAGAGACCCAGTACTTC.